These 30 T cell receptor beta chains share one sample of origin, sequenced in a study of blood T cell repertoires in COVID-19. Profiling relied on immunoSEQ multiplex PCR, and the TCRdb table lists in-frame clones only, not all of them. The repertoire holds about 200,000 clones, with around 89% as singletons. Material for sequencing was peripheral blood. These receptors all stem from a woman aged 40 to 49 with acute or convalescent COVID-19.

The chain uses TRBV5-4 and TRBJ2-5; tentative D call: TRBD2 (6 bases). This CDR3 spans 15 amino acids. Trimming removed 6 bases at V and 5 bases at J, with 20 bases between. CDR1 and CDR2 from the germline V gene are SGHNT and YYREEE (reference sequence). The CDR3 region has the DNA TGTGCCAGCACCGAATTTATAAACAGCGGGGAGACCCAGTACTTC. Its protein product is CASTEFINSGETQYF.

This clone is a singleton in its sample. Other DNA sequences from this sample encode an identical CDR3 as well. V and J are TRBV6-1 and TRBJ1-5; D is uncertain. V was shortened by 2 bases and J by 0 bases, with 8 bases between the two germline ends. Germline V gives CDR1 MNHNS, CDR2 SASEGT. The length of the CDR3 is 15 residues. The CDR3 bases are TGTGCCAGCAGTGAAACAGTCATTAGCAATCAGCCCCAGCATTTT. Protein sequence: CASSETVISNQPQHF.

This clone showed up just once. The rearrangement uses TRBV11-2 and TRBJ1-6, with 7 bases that match TRBD1. The V and J ends lost 1 base and 6 bases, in that order; junction bases with no gene match: 9. In germline, CDR1 is SGHAT, CDR2 FQNNGV. The CDR3 spans 17 residues. CDR3 in amino acids: CASSLVGGQSTNSPLHF. Written as DNA, the CDR3 is TGTGCCAGCAGCTTAGTCGGGGGACAGAGCACTAATTCACCCCTCCACTTT.

This clone was found a few times. The chain recombines TRBV12-3 or TRBV12-4 with TRBJ2-3; D remains ambiguous. Trimming pared 3 bases from V and 0 bases from J, leaving 4 bases between. This CDR3 has 13 residues. CDR3 DNA sequence: TGTGCCAGCAGTTTGACTAGCACAGATACGCAGTATTTT. It is translated as CASSLTSTDTQYF.

The V call is TRBV12-3 or TRBV12-4, the J call TRBJ2-5, with TRBD2 matching 7 bases. The CDR3 length is 12 residues. V dropped 5 bases and J dropped 5; count of bases not matched to a gene: 2. The CDR3 nucleotides read TGTGCCAGCAGTGGGGACTACGAGACCCAGTACTTC. Translation gives CASSGDYETQYF.

The chain links TRBV5-6 to TRBJ1-1; D not certain. CDR1 SGHDT and CDR2 YYEEEE come from the germline V gene. The CDR3 has 14 residues. V dropped 2 bases and J dropped 1 base, with 9 bases sitting between them. The CDR3 DNA reads TGTGCCAGCAGCTTCAGCGGATGGAACACTGAAGCTTTCTTT. This gives the protein CASSFSGWNTEAFF.

The chain recombines TRBV19 with TRBJ1-1; the D is unclear. The CDR3 length is 14 residues. Germline assignment: CDR1 LNHDA and CDR2 SQIVND (reference sequence). Trimming took off 6 bases at V and 1 base at J, with 12 bases between the two ends. CDR3 amino acids: CASRTGFRNTEAFF. The CDR3 DNA sequence: TGTGCCAGTAGAACCGGGTTTAGGAACACTGAAGCTTTCTTT.

The table lists this clone with a few counts. The genes are TRBV18 and TRBJ2-7; 9 bases agree with TRBD1. Germline assignment: CDR1 KGHSH and CDR2 LQKENI. The CDR3 is 14 residues long. Trimming removed 6 bases from V and 5 bases from J; junction bases left unmatched: 8. CDR3 sequence (DNA): TGTGCCAGCTCTCTTCTAGGGACAGGGAACGAGCAGTACGTC. Protein sequence: CASSLLGTGNEQYV.

The CDR3 DNA reads TGTGCCAGCAGTTATACCTCACGGGAGACCCAGTACTTC. Translating it yields CASSYTSRETQYF. V is TRBV6-5 and J is TRBJ2-5; unclear D gene. The CDR3 sequence is 13 residues long. CDR1 MNHEY and CDR2 SVGAGI come from the germline V gene. V was shortened by 3 bases and J by 5 bases, with 10 bases between the two germline ends.

This sequence joins TRBV7-3 and TRBJ2-1; 7 bases are a match to TRBD1. Germline CDR1 SGHTA, CDR2 FQGTGA. With 4 bases clipped from V and 7 bases from J, the junction kept 1 base outside the gene matches. The CDR3 loop spans 12 amino acids. The CDR3 reads CASSSQGNEQFF. The CDR3 bases are TGTGCCAGCAGCTCACAGGGGAATGAGCAGTTCTTC.

The gene calls are TRBV19 and TRBJ1-6; TRBD1 might be the D (6 bases). The germline gives CDR1 LNHDA, CDR2 SQIVND (reference sequence). V lost 3 bases, J lost 8 bases, and 11 bases lay in between. There are 14 residues in the CDR3. The chain's CDR3 is CASSISGDHSPLHF. In nucleotides, the CDR3 is TGTGCCAGTAGTATTTCAGGGGACCATTCACCCCTCCACTTT. Full variable domain (outside the CDR3, taken from reference TRBV19 and TRBJ1-6): DGGITQSPKYLFRKEGQNVTLSCEQNLNHDAMYWYRQDPGQGLRLIYYSQIVNDFQKGDIAEGYSVSREKKESFPLTVTSAQKNPTAFYLCASSISGDHSPLHFGNGTRLTVT.

This clone occurred once. This rearrangement joins TRBV27 to TRBJ1-1; D gene uncertain. Germline CDR1 reads MNHEY; CDR2 reads SMNVEV (reference sequence). This CDR3 has 14 residues. Trimming left V 5 bases short and J 1 base short, with 11 bases between. CDR3 sequence reads: CASSRRGANTEAFF. The DNA for the CDR3 is TGTGCCAGCAGTCGTCGTGGAGCGAACACTGAAGCTTTCTTT.

The chain combines TRBV6-6 with TRBJ2-7; TRBD1 matches at 8 bases. This CDR3 has 14 residues. Looked up from germline, CDR1 is MNHNY and CDR2 is SVGAGI (reference sequence). V dropped 3 bases and J dropped 6; count of bases not matched to a gene: 7. CDR3 coding DNA: TGTGCCAGCAGTTATGGGGGCAGGGGGCCCGAGCAGTACGTC. Protein sequence: CASSYGGRGPEQYV.

CDR3: CAISEYQFLNYGYTF. The CDR3 DNA reads as TGTGCCATCAGTGAATACCAGTTCCTTAACTATGGCTACACCTTC. The V and J genes are TRBV10-3 and TRBJ1-2; D call uncertain. The CDR3 runs 15 residues. The V end was cut by 3 bases, the J end by 1 base, with 12 bases between. Germline V gene data show CDR1 as ENHRY and CDR2 as SYGVKD.

The V gene is TRBV9, the J gene TRBJ1-2; TRBD1 aligns across 7 bases. Germline CDR1 is SGDLS and CDR2 is YYNGEE. J was trimmed by 4 bases and V by 4 bases; bases with no gene match: 13. This CDR3 is 16 amino acids long. As DNA, the CDR3 is TGTGCCAGCAGCCCCCAAGCAGGGACAGCATCCTATGGCTACACCTTC. It yields the protein CASSPQAGTASYGYTF.

The V gene is TRBV9, the J gene TRBJ1-2, with D possibly matching TRBD1 (6 bases). The germline V and J ends were trimmed by 3 bases and 6 bases, with 12 bases remaining between them. Germline V gene data show CDR1 as SGDLS and CDR2 as YYNGEE. CDR3 length equals 13 residues. The CDR3 sequence: CASSDRDKDGYTF. In DNA, the CDR3 is TGTGCCAGCAGCGACCGGGACAAGGATGGCTACACCTTC.

This clone was seen only a few times. The chain's CDR3 is CASSLVGGGSSYEQYV. The CDR3 DNA sequence: TGCGCCAGCAGCTTGGTAGGGGGAGGGAGCTCCTACGAGCAGTACGTC. This chain links TRBV5-1 with TRBJ2-7, with TRBD2 as a possible D gene (7 bases). CDR3 size: 16 residues. Trimming stripped 0 bases from V and 0 bases from J, with 13 bases between. Germline V gene data show CDR1 as SGHRS and CDR2 as YFSETQ.

The rearrangement links TRBV19 to TRBJ1-1; TRBD1 aligns across 9 bases. V lost 3 bases, J lost 5 bases, and 4 bases stayed unmatched. The CDR3 totals 14 residues. The germline V gene encodes CDR1 LNHDA and CDR2 SQIVND (reference sequence). In DNA form, the CDR3 reads TGTGCCAGTAGTATCTCGGGACAGGGAACTGAAGCTTTCTTT. Translated, it gives CASSISGQGTEAFF.

This chain connects TRBV18 to TRBJ1-1, with TRBD1 as a possible D gene (6 bases). The CDR3 length is 15 residues. Germline assignment: CDR1 KGHSH and CDR2 LQKENI. V lost 0 bases and J 6 bases, leaving 14 bases between the germline ends. CDR3 loop: CASSPPNREGAEAFF. The CDR3 DNA sequence: TGTGCCAGCTCACCACCGAACAGGGAAGGCGCTGAAGCTTTCTTT. Full variable domain (outside the CDR3, taken from reference TRBV18 and TRBJ1-1): NAGVMQNPRHLVRRRGQEARLRCSPMKGHSHVYWYRQLPEEGLKFMVYLQKENIIDESGMPKERFSAEFPKEGPSILRIQQVVRGDSAAYFCASSPPNREGAEAFFGQGTRLTVV.

V gene TRBV2 combines with J gene TRBJ1-1; possibly TRBD1 for D (6 bases). CDR1 is SNHLY, CDR2 FYNNEI, per germline. V dropped 0 bases and J dropped 2 bases, with 16 bases sitting between them. The CDR3 loop spans 17 amino acids. For the CDR3, the DNA is TGTGCCAGCAGTGAAGCGCGAGGGGCAGGGGTAAACACTGAAGCTTTCTTT. Translating gives CASSEARGAGVNTEAFF.

The chain has TRBV19 and TRBJ2-3; 14 bases match TRBD2. The CDR3 is 18 residues long. J was trimmed by 4 bases and V by 3 bases; bases with no gene match: 9. CDR1 is LNHDA, CDR2 SQIVND, per germline (reference sequence). Here the CDR3 reads CASSMTSGGVDTPDTQYF. The CDR3, as DNA: TGTGCCAGTAGTATGACTAGCGGGGGGGTCGATACTCCAGATACGCAGTATTTT.

V gene TRBV27 combines with J gene TRBJ2-1, with 11 bases fitting TRBD2. With 6 bases clipped from V and 1 base from J, the junction kept 5 bases outside the gene matches. The CDR3 has 16 residues. Germline CDR1 MNHEY, CDR2 SMNVEV (reference sequence). This CDR3 reads CASRTSGGLSYNEQFF. The CDR3 DNA sequence: TGTGCCAGCAGAACTAGCGGGGGTTTATCCTACAATGAGCAGTTCTTC.

The gene calls are TRBV7-7 and TRBJ2-5; TRBD1 aligns across 8 bases. This CDR3 is built from 13 residues. Germline assignment: CDR1 SSHAT and CDR2 FNYEAQ (reference sequence). The V gene end was trimmed by 5 bases and the J gene end by 5 bases; junction bases not matched to a gene: 4. CDR3 region: CASSKDRVETQYF. In DNA form, the CDR3 reads TGTGCCAGCAGCAAGGACAGGGTGGAGACCCAGTACTTC.

Here the CDR3 DNA reads TGTGCCAGCAGTTACGGGACAGGGGTTGAGGTGCAGTTCTTC. Residues: CASSYGTGVEVQFF. This sequence joins TRBV6-2 or TRBV6-3 and TRBJ2-1, with 10 bases that match TRBD1. Germline CDR1 MNHEY, CDR2 SVGEGT. The CDR3 totals 14 residues. V trimming: 2 bases; J trimming: 12 bases; junction bases outside the gene matches: 7.

This chain joins TRBV18 and TRBJ2-3; perhaps TRBD1 as D (5 bases). Deletions cut 4 bases from V and 0 bases from J, with 8 bases between. Germline CDR1 reads KGHSH; CDR2 reads LQKENI. This CDR3 region has 14 residues. The CDR3, as DNA: TGTGCCAGCTCACGGGGCGGCAGCACAGATACGCAGTATTTT. Translated, it gives CASSRGGSTDTQYF.

The V call is TRBV2, the J call TRBJ1-5; TRBD1 matches at 9 bases. CDR1 and CDR2 from the germline V gene are SNHLY and FYNNEI. The CDR3 has 15 amino acids. With 8 bases clipped from V and 5 bases from J, the junction kept 10 bases outside the gene matches. The CDR3 DNA is TGTGCCAGCGGGGCCCGGACAGGGGAGGATCAGCCCCAGCATTTT. Translated, it gives CASGARTGEDQPQHF.

The chain couples TRBV28 to TRBJ1-3, with a tentative D call TRBD1 (5 bases). Germline-derived CDR1 and CDR2 are MDHEN and SYDVKM. The CDR3 sequence is 16 residues long. The V and J ends lost 1 base and 0 bases respectively, with 10 bases between them. The CDR3 nucleotides are TGTGCCAGCAGTTTATCGGGGGGGACCTCTGGAAACACCATATATTTT. Protein product: CASSLSGGTSGNTIYF.

The V and J genes are TRBV7-6 and TRBJ1-1; D unresolved. The CDR3 length is 13 residues. The V end lost 6 bases, the J end lost 0 bases, and 8 bases lay between the germline ends. The germline gives CDR1 SGHVS, CDR2 FNYEAQ. The CDR3 spells CASSPGLNTEAFF. For the CDR3, the DNA is TGTGCCAGCAGTCCCGGTTTGAACACTGAAGCTTTCTTT.

The chain has TRBV3-1 (or the pseudogene TRBV3-2) and TRBJ2-5, with D uncertain. The CDR3 is 15 residues long. Trimming pared 3 bases from V and 4 bases from J, leaving 15 bases between. The germline gives CDR1 LGHDT, CDR2 YNNKEL (reference sequence). Written as DNA, the CDR3 is TGTGCCAGCAGCCAGGTACAGACCACCAGAGAGACCCAGTACTTC. Translating gives CASSQVQTTRETQYF.

The chain recombines TRBV27 with TRBJ2-7; TRBD1 might be the D (5 bases). Germline CDR1 MNHEY, CDR2 SMNVEV (reference sequence). Trimming removed 4 bases from V and 2 bases from J, with 15 bases in between. The CDR3 contains 15 residues. The CDR3 protein is CASSSIDRPTYEQYV. The DNA of the CDR3 is TGTGCCAGCAGTTCTATCGACAGACCCACCTACGAGCAGTACGTC.